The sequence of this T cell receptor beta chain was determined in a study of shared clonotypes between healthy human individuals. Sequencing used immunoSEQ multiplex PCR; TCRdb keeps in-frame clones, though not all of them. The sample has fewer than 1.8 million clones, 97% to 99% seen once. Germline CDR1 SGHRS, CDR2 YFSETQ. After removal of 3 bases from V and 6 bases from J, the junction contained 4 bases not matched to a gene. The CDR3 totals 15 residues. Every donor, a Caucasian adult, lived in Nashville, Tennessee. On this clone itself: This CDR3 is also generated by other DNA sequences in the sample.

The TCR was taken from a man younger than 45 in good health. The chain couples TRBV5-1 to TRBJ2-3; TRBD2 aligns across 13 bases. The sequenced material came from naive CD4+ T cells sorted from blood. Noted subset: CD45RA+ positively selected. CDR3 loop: CASSSRTSGSDTQYF. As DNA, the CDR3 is TGCGCCAGCAGCTCCCGGACTAGCGGGAGTGATACGCAGTATTTT.